The rows below give T cell receptor beta chains drawn from one sample of a study of blood T cell repertoires in COVID-19. Data came from immunoSEQ multiplex PCR; TCRdb stores just in-frame clones and leaves some out. The top ten hold around 1.4% of the sample, which has about 300,000 clones, around 86% seen once. The sample was peripheral blood. Every receptor here comes from a man between 65 and 85 years old with acute or convalescent COVID-19. Each CDR3 is given with its conserved first and last residue. Each record gives: CDR3 length, D gene, V gene, J gene, clone size, CDR3 DNA, CDR3 protein. The D gene is left open where the match is weak. Part of the rows lack a size; the others show once, few, many or a class for expanded clones.

length: 16; D: TRBD1; V: TRBV4-2; J: TRBJ2-3; size: -; DNA: TGTGCCAGCAGTCAAGGGACAGGGGACCGCACAGATACGCAGTATTTT; CDR3: CASSQGTGDRTDTQYF
length: 14; D: TRBD2; V: TRBV23-1; J: TRBJ2-5; size: -; DNA: TGCGCCAGCACCCCTAGCGGGTGTAGAGAGACCCAGTACTTC; CDR3: CASTPSGCRETQYF
length: 15; D: -; V: TRBV18; J: TRBJ2-2; size: few; DNA: TGTGCCAGCTCACCACCGTCAAAGACAGCCGGGGAGCTGTTTTTT; CDR3: CASSPPSKTAGELFF
length: 15; D: TRBD2; V: TRBV6-2/TRBV6-3; J: TRBJ2-1; size: -; DNA: TGTGCCAGCAGTTCACGACTAGCGGGTTTCTATGAGCAGTTCTTC; CDR3: CASSSRLAGFYEQFF
length: 13; D: -; V: TRBV2; J: TRBJ2-3; size: -; DNA: TGTGCCAGGAGCACAGGGTTAAGGGATACGCAGTATTTT; CDR3: CARSTGLRDTQYF
length: 15; D: -; V: TRBV7-9; J: TRBJ2-2; size: few; DNA: TGTGCCAGCAGCTCAACGCAACACCACGACGGGGAGCTGTTTTTT; CDR3: CASSSTQHHDGELFF
length: 16; D: TRBD1; V: TRBV7-9; J: TRBJ2-5; size: -; DNA: TGTGCCAGCAGCTTATCGGGACAGGGGGAAAGGGAGACCCAGTACTTC; CDR3: CASSLSGQGERETQYF
length: 15; D: TRBD1; V: TRBV30; J: TRBJ1-2; size: once; DNA: TGTGCCTGGAGCCCATTGCAGGGGGCAGCGGAGGGCTACACCTTC; CDR3: CAWSPLQGAAEGYTF
length: 14; D: -; V: TRBV14; J: TRBJ1-2; size: -; DNA: TGTGCCAGCAGCCAAGATAGCCAGGGGAATGGCTACACCTTC; CDR3: CASSQDSQGNGYTF
length: 14; D: TRBD2; V: TRBV5-1; J: TRBJ2-7; size: -; DNA: TGCGCCAGCAGCGCCGGGACTAGCCCCTCCGAGCAGTACTTC; CDR3: CASSAGTSPSEQYF
length: 12; D: -; V: TRBV5-1; J: TRBJ2-1; size: -; DNA: TGCGCCAGCAGCTTGACTACGGATGAGCAGTTCTTC; CDR3: CASSLTTDEQFF
length: 13; D: -; V: TRBV2; J: TRBJ2-5; size: once; DNA: TGTGCCAGCAGTGAATTGCAGCAAGAGACCCAGTACTTC; CDR3: CASSELQQETQYF
length: 17; D: TRBD2; V: TRBV4-1; J: TRBJ2-2; size: -; DNA: TGCGCCAGCAGCTCGACCGGGACTAGCGGGGGGTCCGGGGAGCTGTTTTTT; CDR3: CASSSTGTSGGSGELFF
length: 14; D: -; V: TRBV6-2/TRBV6-3; J: TRBJ2-1; size: -; DNA: TGTGCCAGCAGTAGGACTCCTCCGGCGGATGAGCAGTTCTTC; CDR3: CASSRTPPADEQFF
length: 14; D: -; V: TRBV28; J: TRBJ1-4; size: -; DNA: TGTGCCAGCAGTTTACCGGAGTTTAATGAAAAACTGTTTTTT; CDR3: CASSLPEFNEKLFF
length: 22; D: TRBD1; V: TRBV5-1; J: TRBJ1-1; size: -; DNA: TGCGCCAGCCGAATAGGTACCTTATTAGGACAGGGGGACGCAGGGATGAACACTGAAGCTTTCTTT; CDR3: CASRIGTLLGQGDAGMNTEAFF
length: 14; D: -; V: TRBV5-4; J: TRBJ2-2; size: -; DNA: TGTGCCAGCAGCTTGGACGGGAACACCGGGGAGCTGTTTTTT; CDR3: CASSLDGNTGELFF
length: 15; D: -; V: TRBV18; J: TRBJ2-7; size: -; DNA: TGTGCCAGCTCACCAGACGGGGTCCGAAACTACGAGCAGTACTTC; CDR3: CASSPDGVRNYEQYF
length: 15; D: -; V: TRBV3-1/TRBV3-2; J: TRBJ1-1; size: -; DNA: TGTGCCAGCAGCCAATATGGAGTGGAGGGGTCCGGAGCTTTCTTT; CDR3: CASSQYGVEGSGAFF
length: 12; D: -; V: TRBV2; J: TRBJ1-1; size: -; DNA: TGTGCCCCACAGGATCTGAACACTGAAGCTTTCTTT; CDR3: CAPQDLNTEAFF
length: 15; D: -; V: TRBV11-2; J: TRBJ1-1; size: few; DNA: TGTGCCAGCAGCTTAACTCGTCAAGGGGGCACTGAAGCTTTCTTT; CDR3: CASSLTRQGGTEAFF
length: 13; D: -; V: TRBV5-1; J: TRBJ1-2; size: -; DNA: TGCGCCAGCAGCCTCGGGACTAACTATGGCTACACCTTC; CDR3: CASSLGTNYGYTF
length: 15; D: TRBD1; V: TRBV18; J: TRBJ2-3; size: -; DNA: TGTGCCAGCTCACCCGGACAGGCCCTCACAGATACGCAGTATTTT; CDR3: CASSPGQALTDTQYF
length: 14; D: TRBD1; V: TRBV28; J: TRBJ2-3; size: -; DNA: TGTGCCAGCAGTTCAGACAGGGGCACAGATACGCAGTATTTT; CDR3: CASSSDRGTDTQYF
length: 14; D: TRBD1; V: TRBV2; J: TRBJ1-5; size: once; DNA: TGTGCCAGCAGTCAGGACAGGTTCAATCAGCCCCAGCATTTT; CDR3: CASSQDRFNQPQHF
length: 16; D: -; V: TRBV4-3; J: TRBJ2-7; size: -; DNA: TGCGCCAGCAGCCAAGAGAGTATGGCAGGGTTCTACGAGCAGTACTTC; CDR3: CASSQESMAGFYEQYF
length: 15; D: -; V: TRBV2; J: TRBJ2-1; size: -; DNA: TGTGCCAGCAGTGAGGGGGGGCGGCTGAACAATGAGCAGTTCTTC; CDR3: CASSEGGRLNNEQFF
length: 16; D: TRBD2; V: TRBV5-1; J: TRBJ2-3; size: -; DNA: TGCGCCAGCAGCATCCCAAGCGGGGGGCTCACAGATACGCAGTATTTT; CDR3: CASSIPSGGLTDTQYF
length: 12; D: -; V: TRBV12-3/TRBV12-4; J: TRBJ2-4; size: -; DNA: TGTGCCAGCACCTTACGGAGGGGCATTCAGTACTTC; CDR3: CASTLRRGIQYF
length: 13; D: -; V: TRBV30; J: TRBJ1-6; size: -; DNA: TGTGCCTGGAGACGGGACATTACTTCACCCCTCCACTTT; CDR3: CAWRRDITSPLHF
length: 16; D: -; V: TRBV27; J: TRBJ1-1; size: -; DNA: TGTGCCAGCAGTTTATCGAATCCCGGGCGAGGGACTGAAGCTTTCTTT; CDR3: CASSLSNPGRGTEAFF
length: 14; D: -; V: TRBV6-2/TRBV6-3; J: TRBJ2-1; size: once; DNA: TGTGCCAGCAGTTACCCCACTCTCCCAAGTGAGCAGTTCTTC; CDR3: CASSYPTLPSEQFF
length: 15; D: TRBD2; V: TRBV4-2; J: TRBJ2-3; size: -; DNA: TGTGCCAGCAGCCCCAGCGGGGGCCCCACAGATACGCAGTATTTT; CDR3: CASSPSGGPTDTQYF
length: 15; D: -; V: TRBV6-1; J: TRBJ1-5; size: -; DNA: TGTGCCAGCAGTGAATTCGGAACCCAGGGGCAGCCCCAGCATTTT; CDR3: CASSEFGTQGQPQHF
length: 12; D: -; V: TRBV4-2; J: TRBJ2-5; size: -; DNA: TGTGCCAGCAGCCAAGATAGCGGGACCCAGTACTTC; CDR3: CASSQDSGTQYF
length: 16; D: TRBD2; V: TRBV5-8; J: TRBJ2-5; size: once; DNA: TGTGCCAGCAGCTTCGGGGGGGGTTTGGTCCAAGAGACCCAGTACTTC; CDR3: CASSFGGGLVQETQYF
length: 15; D: TRBD1; V: TRBV5-1; J: TRBJ1-5; size: -; DNA: TGCGCCAGCAGCTTGGGAGACAGGGGCGGACAGCCCCAGCATTTT; CDR3: CASSLGDRGGQPQHF
length: 15; D: -; V: TRBV13; J: TRBJ2-2; size: -; DNA: TGTGCCAGCAGTCCTGCTAGAGGGCTCACCGGGGAGCTGTTTTTT; CDR3: CASSPARGLTGELFF
length: 19; D: TRBD2; V: TRBV19; J: TRBJ2-4; size: -; DNA: TGTGCCAGTAGTATTGAATTCAGCGGGGCATCCGGTAGCAAAAACATTCAGTACTTC; CDR3: CASSIEFSGASGSKNIQYF
length: 15; D: TRBD1; V: TRBV5-1; J: TRBJ2-3; size: -; DNA: TGCGCCAGCAGCCCGCGACAGGGGGGGACAGATACGCAGTATTTT; CDR3: CASSPRQGGTDTQYF
length: 15; D: TRBD2; V: TRBV7-9; J: TRBJ2-7; size: -; DNA: TGTGCCAGCAGCCTAGGAGCGGGGGGCTCGGGGGAGCAGTACTTC; CDR3: CASSLGAGGSGEQYF
length: 14; D: TRBD1; V: TRBV5-5; J: TRBJ1-2; size: -; DNA: TGTGCCAGCAGCTGGGACAGAGCTAACTATGGCTACACCTTC; CDR3: CASSWDRANYGYTF
length: 14; D: -; V: TRBV4-1; J: TRBJ2-7; size: -; DNA: TGCGCCAGCAGCCAAGATCGTAGAGGTTACGAGCAGTACTTC; CDR3: CASSQDRRGYEQYF
length: 15; D: -; V: TRBV19; J: TRBJ2-2; size: -; DNA: TGTGCCAGTAGCCCGGGACTCCCCAACACCGGGGAGCTGTTTTTT; CDR3: CASSPGLPNTGELFF
length: 13; D: -; V: TRBV5-1; J: TRBJ1-1; size: -; DNA: TGCGCCAGCAGCTCGGAGGGAGAGGCTGAAGCTTTCTTT; CDR3: CASSSEGEAEAFF
length: 12; D: -; V: TRBV6-6; J: TRBJ1-2; size: -; DNA: TGTGCCAGCAGTTACCGTGAGGGCGGCTACACCTTC; CDR3: CASSYREGGYTF
length: 14; D: TRBD1; V: TRBV5-4; J: TRBJ1-2; size: once; DNA: TGTGCCAGCAGCGTTGTGAAGGGGGCAGATGGCTACACCTTC; CDR3: CASSVVKGADGYTF
length: 15; D: TRBD2; V: TRBV18; J: TRBJ2-1; size: -; DNA: TGTGCCAGCTCACCCCCTAGCGGGGGGAACAATGAGCAGTTCTTC; CDR3: CASSPPSGGNNEQFF
length: 13; D: -; V: TRBV2; J: TRBJ2-3; size: -; DNA: TGTGCCAGCAGGCGGACTAGCACAGATACGCAGTATTTT; CDR3: CASRRTSTDTQYF
length: 15; D: TRBD1; V: TRBV5-1; J: TRBJ1-2; size: -; DNA: TGCGCCAGCAGCCCTTACAGGGGATCTGACTATGGCTACACCTTC; CDR3: CASSPYRGSDYGYTF
length: 16; D: TRBD1; V: TRBV6-2/TRBV6-3; J: TRBJ1-1; size: -; DNA: TGTGCCAGCAGCCCGGGACAGACCGCAGAATGGACTGAAGCTTTCTTT; CDR3: CASSPGQTAEWTEAFF
length: 15; D: TRBD2; V: TRBV7-9; J: TRBJ2-1; size: -; DNA: TGTGCCAGCAGCCCTAGCGGGAGGGGGATCAATGAGCAGTTCTTC; CDR3: CASSPSGRGINEQFF